Listed below are T cell receptor beta chains from one sample, sequenced in a study of CD8+ T cells in alopecia areata. Libraries were prepared by immunoSEQ multiplex PCR; TCRdb keeps only in-frame clonotypes and omits some of them. The data hold about 90,000 clones, with roughly 47% observed a single time. The material sequenced was CD8+ T cells sorted from blood, taken at week 24, from a patient treated with tofacitinib. The receptor source for this set is a human donor with alopecia areata. The conserved cysteine and the conserved F or W are not part of the CDR3 here. Fields, in order: D gene, J gene, V gene, CDR3 protein. D genes are given only for firm matches.

d_call: TRBD1
j_call: TRBJ1-1
v_call: TRBV30
cdr3_aa: AWTDDRVLAF

d_call: .
j_call: TRBJ1-5
v_call: TRBV4-1
cdr3_aa: ASSQEIGAGWPQH

d_call: .
j_call: TRBJ2-7
v_call: TRBV7-9
cdr3_aa: ASSSPAGYEQY

d_call: .
j_call: TRBJ2-1
v_call: TRBV27
cdr3_aa: ASSPRGTRVEQF

d_call: .
j_call: TRBJ2-7
v_call: TRBV7-9
cdr3_aa: ASSERAEYEQY

d_call: .
j_call: TRBJ2-3
v_call: TRBV9
cdr3_aa: ASSPPTDFPTDTQY

d_call: TRBD1
j_call: TRBJ2-7
v_call: TRBV9
cdr3_aa: ASSVAQWPGQGIYEQY

d_call: TRBD1
j_call: TRBJ2-2
v_call: TRBV7-9
cdr3_aa: ASSPRTGDTGELF

d_call: TRBD2
j_call: TRBJ2-3
v_call: TRBV5-4
cdr3_aa: ASSLAPGGEDTQY

d_call: TRBD2
j_call: TRBJ2-1
v_call: TRBV5-1
cdr3_aa: ASSSPLLAGEGDYNEQF

d_call: .
j_call: TRBJ2-7
v_call: TRBV5-1
cdr3_aa: ASSPGVVATYEQY

d_call: .
j_call: TRBJ1-2
v_call: TRBV7-9
cdr3_aa: ASSPHPTGWNYGYT

d_call: .
j_call: TRBJ2-7
v_call: TRBV29-1
cdr3_aa: SVREGGEQY

d_call: .
j_call: TRBJ2-7
v_call: TRBV4-1
cdr3_aa: ASSGRALGPYEQY

d_call: .
j_call: TRBJ2-2
v_call: TRBV27
cdr3_aa: ASKQVNTGELF

d_call: .
j_call: TRBJ1-4
v_call: TRBV4-3
cdr3_aa: ASSQVPPGEKKLF

d_call: .
j_call: TRBJ2-7
v_call: TRBV5-4
cdr3_aa: ASSGDDSYEQY

d_call: .
j_call: TRBJ2-7
v_call: TRBV5-1
cdr3_aa: ASSLDNDEQY

d_call: .
j_call: TRBJ1-5
v_call: TRBV27
cdr3_aa: ASSYRAVASQPQH

d_call: TRBD1
j_call: TRBJ2-7
v_call: TRBV27
cdr3_aa: ASSLYGQGAGYEQY

d_call: TRBD1
j_call: TRBJ2-2
v_call: TRBV29-1
cdr3_aa: SVRQGAGELF

d_call: .
j_call: TRBJ2-3
v_call: TRBV10-3
cdr3_aa: AILETEGADTQY

d_call: .
j_call: TRBJ2-6
v_call: TRBV6-6
cdr3_aa: ASPDGANVLT

d_call: TRBD2
j_call: TRBJ2-1
v_call: TRBV29-1
cdr3_aa: SVAGGSLYEQF

d_call: TRBD1
j_call: TRBJ1-2
v_call: TRBV30
cdr3_aa: AWRGQGAGYGYT

d_call: .
j_call: TRBJ2-7
v_call: TRBV13
cdr3_aa: ASSLGSGNYEQY

d_call: .
j_call: TRBJ2-1
v_call: TRBV2
cdr3_aa: ASSERGSYNEQF

d_call: TRBD2
j_call: TRBJ2-7
v_call: TRBV7-2
cdr3_aa: ASSPRAGAYEQY

d_call: TRBD1
j_call: TRBJ2-7
v_call: TRBV11-2
cdr3_aa: ASSLGTGGYEQY

d_call: .
j_call: TRBJ1-2
v_call: TRBV6-5
cdr3_aa: ASSYNPRYGYT

d_call: TRBD2
j_call: TRBJ2-7
v_call: TRBV2
cdr3_aa: ASSGLAGAYEQY

d_call: .
j_call: TRBJ2-7
v_call: TRBV10-2
cdr3_aa: ASSESIGEQY

d_call: .
j_call: TRBJ2-5
v_call: TRBV30
cdr3_aa: AWSVTSGPLLAQY

d_call: .
j_call: TRBJ1-5
v_call: TRBV7-9
cdr3_aa: ASSLGAGSNQPQH

d_call: TRBD1
j_call: TRBJ2-1
v_call: TRBV4-1
cdr3_aa: ASSQPGQGAGEQF

d_call: .
j_call: TRBJ2-1
v_call: TRBV27
cdr3_aa: ASSLSGFEQF

d_call: .
j_call: TRBJ1-1
v_call: TRBV28
cdr3_aa: ALRGNTEAF

d_call: TRBD2
j_call: TRBJ2-7
v_call: TRBV6-5
cdr3_aa: ASSLLAGFHEQY

d_call: .
j_call: TRBJ2-7
v_call: TRBV7-2
cdr3_aa: ASSSAAGDHYEQY

d_call: .
j_call: TRBJ2-5
v_call: TRBV4-1
cdr3_aa: ASSQDGGTQY

d_call: TRBD1
j_call: TRBJ2-5
v_call: TRBV5-4
cdr3_aa: ASSLGPSGQGVFEETQY

d_call: TRBD2
j_call: TRBJ2-7
v_call: TRBV7-9
cdr3_aa: ASSLGKTGRLAGSYEQY

d_call: .
j_call: TRBJ2-7
v_call: TRBV2
cdr3_aa: ASSEGQDSYEQY

d_call: .
j_call: TRBJ2-1
v_call: TRBV4-1
cdr3_aa: ASSQVDGRYNEQF

d_call: TRBD1
j_call: TRBJ2-1
v_call: TRBV5-5
cdr3_aa: ATGTASYNEQF